This passage covers 6 T cell receptor beta chains from one sample sequenced in a study of T cell responses to AZD1222 COVID-19 vaccine. Here immunoSEQ multiplex PCR was the method, and the copy in TCRdb shows in-frame clones only, minus some. The sample lists about 82,000 clones, about four fifths occurring once. The source was peripheral blood, collected 28 days after the second AZD1222 dose. The receptors come from an adult who received the AZD1222 COVID-19 vaccine.

The genes are TRBV27 and TRBJ2-1, with TRBD2 identical over 11 bases. The CDR3 is 15 residues long. CDR1 MNHEY and CDR2 SMNVEV come from the germline V gene (reference sequence). With 7 bases clipped from V and 2 bases from J, the junction kept 4 bases outside the gene matches. CDR3 protein: CASTGLAGPYNEQFF. CDR3 bases: TGTGCCAGCACTGGACTAGCGGGTCCCTACAATGAGCAGTTCTTC.

The rearrangement links TRBV15 to TRBJ1-4; no clear D gene. Germline V gene sequence: CDR1 LNHNV, CDR2 YYDKDF (reference sequence). This CDR3 has 16 residues. Trimming took 0 bases from V and 8 from J, leaving 16 bases between them. Here the CDR3 DNA reads TGTGCCACCAGCAGAGATCGCAAGACGCCTGAAGAAAAACTGTTTTTT. Translated: CATSRDRKTPEEKLFF.

The chain links TRBV7-6 to TRBJ2-5; D remains ambiguous. Trimming cost V 1 base and J 4 bases, with 19 bases left between them. Per the germline V gene, CDR1 is SGHVS and CDR2 is FNYEAQ. The CDR3 contains 17 residues. CDR3 residues: CASSLVGWLGKGETQYF. In nucleotides, the CDR3 is TGTGCCAGCAGCTTAGTGGGATGGCTAGGGAAGGGAGAGACCCAGTACTTC.

The chain couples TRBV12-3 or TRBV12-4 to TRBJ1-1; unclear D gene. CDR3 size: 13 residues. V was shortened by 3 bases and J by 1 base, with 6 bases between the two germline ends. DNA of the CDR3: TGTGCCAGCAGTTTGTCCGCGAACACTGAAGCTTTCTTT. Its protein product is CASSLSANTEAFF.

J is TRBJ2-5 and V is TRBV24-1; D remains unclear. Germline V gene data show CDR1 as KGHDR and CDR2 as SFDVKD. Deletions cut 4 bases from V and 3 bases from J, with 2 bases between. This CDR3 comprises 11 residues. Here the CDR3 DNA reads TGTGCCACCAGTGAGGAAGAGACCCAGTACTTC. Amino acids: CATSEEETQYF.

The chain employs TRBV9 and TRBJ1-1; D unresolved. CDR1 and CDR2 from the germline V gene are SGDLS and YYNGEE. The CDR3 runs 13 residues. Between the trimmed V and J ends, which lost 7 bases and 4 bases, there was a span of 14 bases. CDR3 sequence reads: CASQQRSGTEAFF. The CDR3 coding sequence is TGTGCCAGCCAACAGAGGTCAGGCACTGAAGCTTTCTTT.